Described below is a single T cell receptor beta chain sequence and its context. What it recognizes is unknown. This entry belongs to a study of T-cell memory formation after mild COVID-19. Study information: For the most part, TCR clusters were specific to one donor.

Overall study results and limits: Later expanders leaned CD4+, whereas clones that contracted between day 15 and 85 were balanced CD4/CD8. In second-wave clones peaking day 37, SARS-CoV-2 specificity remained unconfirmed. Memory sampled before infection contained some responding clones, suggesting cross-reactive memory joined.

This CDR3 is built from 12 residues. The V and J ends lost 8 bases and 1 base respectively, with 11 bases between them. CDR1 and CDR2 (germline): DFQATT, SNEGSKA (reference sequence). TCRdb passed the 5' RACE reads through MiXCR, listing each CDR3 protein once. The sample lists roughly 450,000 distinct CDR3 sequences, over 15% seen once, with 20% to 25% in the top ten. V is TRBV20-1 and J is TRBJ1-1; no firm D call. Sequencing was carried out using PBMCs or a T cell subset sorted from them (not recorded which). This clonotype was sampled from a man aged 18 to 29 who had mild COVID-19 (a few samples of this study predate the infection). Cell type and time point are not known. The CDR3 reads CSILGPNTEAFF. CDR3 bases: TGCAGTATCTTGGGTCCGAACACTGAAGCTTTCTTT.